The entry below gives a single TCR beta chain sequence along with its context. No antigen is known for it. This specimen belongs to a study of Ad26.COV2.S vaccination and SARS-CoV-2 variants. Looking at the study overall: Ad26.COV2.S, an intramuscular injection, was given once or twice 56 days apart.

General observations from the study: The study found higher spike-specific TCR breadth in vaccine than placebo recipients. Across vaccine and placebo recipients, the breadth of non-spike TCRs was similar.

Repertoires were generated with immunoSEQ multiplex PCR, while TCRdb's copy carries only in-frame clones and drops some. The sample holds over 350,000 clones; 70% to 90% are singletons and the top ten take 3% to 3.5%. The CDR3 covers 14 residues. CDR1 is KGHSH and CDR2 is LQKENI in the germline V gene. Trimming shortened V by 6 bases and J by 0 bases, and 11 bases separated the two germline ends. Treatment reported: 15 to 20 received Ad26.COV2.S at low or high dose, single or two shots; about 5 received placebo; per-sample allocation not given. The investigators took samples on day 63 after the first vaccine or placebo injection. Boston provided a donor who was an adult aged 18-55 years.

The material sequenced was peripheral blood, taken in a trial of Ad26.COV2.S vaccine versus placebo. This receptor was obtained from a person aged 18 to 65 who received the Ad26.COV2.S COVID-19 vaccine or a placebo. The genes are TRBV18 and TRBJ1-2; no definite D call. In DNA form, the CDR3 reads TGTGCCAGCTCCGTAGGTAGGGCTAACTATGGCTACACCTTC. Amino acid sequence: CASSVGRANYGYTF.